These 26 T cell receptor beta chains came from one sample sequenced in a study of T cells after yellow fever vaccination. TCRdb passed the 5' RACE reads through MiXCR, listing each CDR3 protein once. The sample lists 610,000 or so distinct CDR3 sequences, roughly an eighth occurring once. The sequencing here drew on PBMCs, taken on the day of the yellow fever booster vaccination. The receptors originated from a man aged 25 to 45 who received the YFV17D yellow fever vaccine.

This clonotype was observed a handful of times. V is TRBV30 and J is TRBJ2-7, with TRBD2 identical over 7 bases. J lost 4 bases, V lost 0 bases, and 6 bases had no gene match. The length of the CDR3 is 14 residues. Germline CDR1 is GTSNPN and CDR2 is SVGIG (reference sequence). The DNA for the CDR3 is TGTGCCTGGAGTGTGGGAGGGAGCCAATACGAGCAGTACTTC. Its translation: CAWSVGGSQYEQYF.

The rearrangement uses TRBV29-1 and TRBJ2-7, with D perhaps matching TRBD2 (6 bases). Germline CDR1 SQVTM, CDR2 ANQGSEA. V dropped 7 bases and J dropped 7 bases, with 23 bases sitting between them. The CDR3 consists of 14 residues. In DNA form, the CDR3 reads TGCAGCGCTTCTCCATATGCTGGTGCGGGGGAGCAGTACTTC. The encoded protein is CSASPYAGAGEQYF.

The rearrangement links TRBV5-1 to TRBJ2-3; D unresolved. V was pared by 0 bases and J by 5 bases, with 7 bases between. The CDR3 sequence is 13 residues long. CDR1 and CDR2 from the germline V gene are SGHRS and YFSETQ. CDR3 amino acids: CASSLEREDTQYF. As DNA, the CDR3 is TGCGCCAGCAGCTTGGAAAGGGAAGATACGCAGTATTTT.

This clonotype was seen repeatedly, ten times or more. The rearrangement joins TRBV15 to TRBJ2-1; 7 bases are shared with TRBD2. Germline V gene lookup returns CDR1 LNHNV and CDR2 YYDKDF (reference sequence). This CDR3 has 15 amino acids. J was trimmed by 8 bases and V by 8 bases; bases with no gene match: 15. The DNA of the CDR3 is TGTGCCACCGGAGGAGAAACGGGAGGCTGGGATGAGCAGTTCTTC. It yields the protein CATGGETGGWDEQFF.

The V and J genes are TRBV29-1 and TRBJ2-3; 7 bases fit TRBD1. Germline V gene sequence: CDR1 SQVTM, CDR2 ANQGSEA. The V and J ends lost 7 bases and 5 bases, in that order; junction bases with no gene match: 9. The CDR3 spans 13 residues. The CDR3 DNA is TGCAGCGCCAGACAGGGTATTTTAGATACGCAGTATTTT. Its protein is CSARQGILDTQYF.

Only a few counts were recorded for this clonotype. This chain joins TRBV7-2 and TRBJ2-2, with no clear D. V gave up 1 base and J gave up 1 base, with 7 bases separating them. Germline V CDR1 and CDR2: SGHTA, FQGNSA. CDR3 length: 15 amino acids. This CDR3 is CASSLGWGNTGELFF. CDR3 bases: TGTGCCAGCAGCTTAGGGTGGGGGAACACCGGGGAGCTGTTTTTT.

A few counts support this clonotype. This chain links TRBV20-1 with TRBJ1-1; D gene uncertain. Germline V gene sequence: CDR1 DFQATT, CDR2 SNEGSKA (reference sequence). CDR3 size: 13 residues. V was pared by 6 bases and J by 0 bases, with 11 bases between. CDR3 sequence: CSAAVDMNTEAFF. The CDR3 bases are TGCAGTGCCGCAGTCGACATGAACACTGAAGCTTTCTTT.

This clonotype was detected only a few times. The rearrangement links TRBV24-1 to TRBJ2-3; 7 bases match TRBD2. The V gene's germline CDR1 is KGHDR and CDR2 SFDVKD. The J segment lost 3 bases and the V segment lost 5 bases, leaving 16 bases of the junction unmatched. There are 18 residues in the CDR3. Here the CDR3 DNA reads TGTGCCACCAGTGCCCCCCCTGGGGAGGGATCAGCGACAGATACGCAGTATTTT. It encodes CATSAPPGEGSATDTQYF.

This clonotype came up a few times. The CDR3 DNA reads TGCGCCAGCAGCCAAGATAACCCCGAAGATACGCAGTATTTT. It encodes CASSQDNPEDTQYF. The chain employs TRBV4-3 and TRBJ2-3, with D unresolved. Trimming cost V 0 bases and J 5 bases, with 9 bases left between them. The CDR3 loop spans 14 amino acids. Per germline, CDR1 LGHNA and CDR2 YSLEER.

This rearrangement joins TRBV20-1 to TRBJ2-2; no clear D gene. CDR3 length equals 15 residues. CDR1 and CDR2 (germline): DFQATT, SNEGSKA (reference sequence). With 0 bases removed from V and 2 bases from J, the gap between germline ends came to 10 bases. CDR3 in amino acids: CSARDQRHNTGELFF. The CDR3 nucleotides read TGCAGTGCTAGAGATCAAAGGCACAACACCGGGGAGCTGTTTTTT.

CDR3 nucleotides: TGTGCCAGCAGCGGGGGGACAGTCGCGACGCCCCAGCATTTT. Protein: CASSGGTVATPQHF. This chain joins TRBV9 and TRBJ1-5; 7 nucleotides match TRBD1. The germline CDR1 and CDR2 sequences are SGDLS and YYNGEE. V shed 3 bases and J 9 bases; nucleotides not matched to a gene: 9. The CDR3 extends over 14 amino acids.

This chain connects TRBV27 to TRBJ2-1; TRBD2 aligns across 8 bases. Germline V lookup: CDR1 MNHEY, CDR2 SMNVEV (reference sequence). The CDR3 sequence is 16 residues long. After removal of 8 bases from V and 6 bases from J, the junction contained 15 bases not matched to a gene. CDR3 amino acids: CASCLNLVLAGNEQFF. In DNA form, the CDR3 reads TGTGCCAGCTGCCTTAACCTGGTCCTAGCGGGCAATGAGCAGTTCTTC.

This clonotype showed up just a few times. The chain is built from TRBV7-8 and TRBJ2-1; 13 bases are a match to TRBD2. The CDR3 loop spans 19 amino acids. Germline trimming cut 5 bases from V and 4 bases from J; bases unmatched to any gene: 14. The germline V gene has CDR1 SGHVS and CDR2 FQNEAQ. In DNA, the CDR3 is TGTGCCAGCAGCCCCCCGACCGGACTAGCGGGAGAGTTATACAATGAGCAGTTCTTC. Translation: CASSPPTGLAGELYNEQFF.

This chain uses TRBV12-3 or TRBV12-4 with TRBJ2-3; D could derive from TRBD1 or TRBD2 (5 bases each). V gave up 5 bases and J gave up 3 bases, with 18 bases separating them. The CDR3 extends over 16 amino acids. The CDR3 is CASSPPIGTNTDTQYF. The CDR3 nucleotides read TGTGCCAGCAGTCCCCCTATAGGGACGAATACAGATACGCAGTATTTT.

The sample holds a few counts of this clonotype. The chain combines TRBV10-3 with TRBJ2-7; TRBD1 aligns across 9 bases. V lost 11 bases, J lost 5 bases, and 7 bases stayed unmatched. This CDR3 has 12 residues. Germline loops: CDR1 ENHRY, CDR2 SYGVKD. The CDR3 nucleotides read TGTGCCGTCCGGGACAGGGACCACGAGCAGTACTTC. The encoded protein is CAVRDRDHEQYF.

V and J are TRBV12-3 or TRBV12-4 and TRBJ1-1; D ambiguous. V dropped 1 base and J dropped 10 bases, with 10 bases sitting between them. CDR3 length: 12 amino acids. The CDR3 DNA follows: TGTGCCAGCAGTTTAGGCTCCTCCCGAGCTTTCTTT. Translation gives CASSLGSSRAFF.

This clonotype was observed a handful of times. V usage is TRBV4-2 and J usage is TRBJ2-1; D remains unclear. CDR1 and CDR2 (germline): LGHNA, YNFKEQ. Deletions cut 3 bases from V and 7 bases from J, with 13 bases between. This CDR3 spans 14 amino acids. The CDR3 sequence: CASSQSRLINEQFF. CDR3 DNA sequence: TGTGCCAGCAGCCAGTCTAGATTGATAAATGAGCAGTTCTTC.

The chain has TRBV30 and TRBJ2-5; possibly TRBD1 for D (5 bases). Trimming shortened V by 7 bases and J by 2 bases, and 17 bases separated the two germline ends. From germline, CDR1 is GTSNPN and CDR2 SVGIG (reference sequence). This CDR3 is 14 amino acids long. The CDR3 DNA sequence: TGTGCCTTCGGCAGGGCAAATGAACAAGAGACCCAGTACTTC. Translating gives CAFGRANEQETQYF.

The chain uses TRBV19 and TRBJ1-5; D ambiguous. The CDR3 is 15 amino acids. Germline assignment: CDR1 LNHDA and CDR2 SQIVND (reference sequence). V was shortened by 1 base and J by 4 bases, with 11 bases between the two germline ends. The CDR3 DNA reads as TGTGCCAGTAGTATAGTACCGCCTGATAATCAGCCCCAGCATTTT. It specifies CASSIVPPDNQPQHF.

This clonotype was counted a single time. The V call is TRBV9, the J call TRBJ2-3, with 10 bases that match TRBD1. Germline assignment: CDR1 SGDLS and CDR2 YYNGEE. CDR3 length: 12 amino acids. Unmatched junction bases numbered 2, after V lost 3 bases and J lost 10 bases. In DNA form, the CDR3 reads TGTGCCAGCAGCGGGGACAGGGGAGCGCAGTATTTT. It codes for CASSGDRGAQYF.

This clonotype was recorded a few times. This chain links TRBV20-1 with TRBJ2-5; TRBD1 matches at 8 bases. The J segment lost 2 bases and the V segment lost 4 bases, leaving 3 bases of the junction unmatched. Germline V gene lookup returns CDR1 DFQATT and CDR2 SNEGSKA (reference sequence). The CDR3 loop spans 13 amino acids. CDR3 amino acids: CSAKYRGQETQYF. CDR3 DNA: TGCAGTGCTAAGTACAGGGGGCAAGAGACCCAGTACTTC.

This clonotype came up a few times. This chain connects TRBV7-9 to TRBJ2-5; 12 bases line up with TRBD1. This CDR3 contains 16 residues. Germline V gives CDR1 SEHNR, CDR2 FQNEAQ (reference sequence). The trim removed 4 bases at V and 5 bases at J, leaving 8 bases unmatched. The CDR3 coding sequence is TGTGCCAGCAGCTCTTCCGGGACAGGGGGCCTGGAGACCCAGTACTTC. This codes for CASSSSGTGGLETQYF.

This clonotype was seen a single time. A much bigger clone sits one base away, suggesting this may be a read error. The genes are TRBV29-1 and TRBJ2-7; the match to TRBD2 covers 11 bases. The CDR3 is made up of 15 amino acids. V trimming: 6 bases; J trimming: 1 base; junction bases outside the gene matches: 8. Germline assignment: CDR1 SQVTM and CDR2 ANQGSEA. The CDR3 is CSVKRGTSGSYEQYF. The CDR3 DNA is TGCAGCGTGAAGCGCGGGACTAGCGGTTCCTACGAGCAGTACTTC.

This clonotype was recorded a few times. The V gene is TRBV20-1, the J gene TRBJ2-2; perhaps TRBD1 as D (5 bases). The CDR3 has 13 residues. Trimming cost V 2 bases and J 8 bases, with 12 bases left between them. Germline CDR1 is DFQATT and CDR2 is SNEGSKA (reference sequence). The CDR3 spells CSARRGTWGELFF. DNA for the CDR3: TGCAGTGCTAGAAGGGGAACTTGGGGGGAGCTGTTTTTT.

This clonotype was counted a few times. This chain uses TRBV7-2 with TRBJ2-5; D is possibly TRBD1 or TRBD2 (6 bases each). Trimming pared 0 bases from V and 0 bases from J, leaving 20 bases between. Germline CDR1 and CDR2: SGHTA and FQGNSA. The CDR3 runs 19 residues. CDR3 nucleotides: TGTGCCAGCAGCTTAGCCCGCTGGGGGGCTGGAACGTACCAAGAGACCCAGTACTTC. Its protein is CASSLARWGAGTYQETQYF.

The sample holds a few counts of this clonotype. The genes are TRBV18 and TRBJ2-7; a weak D match, TRBD1 (6 bases). Germline V CDR1 and CDR2: KGHSH, LQKENI. Trimming stripped 3 bases from V and 0 bases from J, with 15 bases between. The CDR3 has 16 amino acids. The CDR3 here is CASSPPGQLSSYEQYF. CDR3 nucleotide sequence: TGTGCCAGCTCACCCCCAGGACAGTTGAGCTCCTACGAGCAGTACTTC.